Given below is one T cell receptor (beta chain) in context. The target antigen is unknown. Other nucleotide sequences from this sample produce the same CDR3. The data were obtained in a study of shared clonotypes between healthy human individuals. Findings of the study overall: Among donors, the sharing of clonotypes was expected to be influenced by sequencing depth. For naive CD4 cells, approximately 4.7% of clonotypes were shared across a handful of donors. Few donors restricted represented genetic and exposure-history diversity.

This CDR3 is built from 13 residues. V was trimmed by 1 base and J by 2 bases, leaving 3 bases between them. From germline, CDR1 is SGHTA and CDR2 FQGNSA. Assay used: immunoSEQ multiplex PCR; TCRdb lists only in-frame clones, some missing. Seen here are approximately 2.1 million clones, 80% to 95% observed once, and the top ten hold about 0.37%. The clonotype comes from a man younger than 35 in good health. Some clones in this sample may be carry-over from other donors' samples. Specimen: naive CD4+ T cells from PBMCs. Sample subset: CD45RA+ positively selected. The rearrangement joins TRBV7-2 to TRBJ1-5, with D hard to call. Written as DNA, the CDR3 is TGTGCCAGCAGCTTAGTCCGCAATCAGCCCCAGCATTTT. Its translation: CASSLVRNQPQHF.